These 15 T cell receptor beta chains share one sample of origin, sequenced in a study of T cell responses to AZD1222 COVID-19 vaccine. Assay: immunoSEQ multiplex PCR; the TCRdb copy retains only in-frame clones and omits some. Of over 100,000 clones in the sample, about 86% were seen once. The input for sequencing was peripheral blood, taken on day 0 of AZD1222 vaccination. These receptors all stem from an adult in good health.

This chain uses TRBV6-6 with TRBJ1-2; D is uncertain. In germline, CDR1 is MNHNY, CDR2 SVGAGI (reference sequence). This CDR3 has 15 amino acids. Trimming took off 4 bases at V and 4 bases at J, with 16 bases between the two ends. For the CDR3, the DNA is TGTGCCAGCAGTTTAACGGGAGGGAAGAGCTATGGCTACACCTTC. Its protein product is CASSLTGGKSYGYTF.

CDR3 DNA: TGTGCCAGTAGTATATTGATGGTCGGCTCTGGAAACACCATATATTTT. Residues: CASSILMVGSGNTIYF. V usage is TRBV19 and J usage is TRBJ1-3; D unresolved. Trimming removed 2 bases at V and 0 bases at J, with 11 bases between. The CDR3 totals 16 residues. Germline CDR1 and CDR2: LNHDA and SQIVND (reference sequence).

The rearrangement joins TRBV3-1 (or the pseudogene TRBV3-2) to TRBJ2-5; 7 bases are shared with TRBD1. Germline V gene sequence: CDR1 LGHDT, CDR2 YNNKEL (reference sequence). The V and J ends lost 1 base and 5 bases, in that order; junction bases with no gene match: 10. The CDR3 runs to 16 residues. CDR3 sequence: CASSQVRRGIGETQYF. For the CDR3, the DNA is TGTGCCAGCAGCCAAGTACGCAGGGGGATTGGTGAGACCCAGTACTTC.

The V call is TRBV19, the J call TRBJ2-7; D call uncertain. CDR1 and CDR2 from the germline V gene are LNHDA and SQIVND (reference sequence). CDR3 length equals 15 residues. V was pared by 1 base and J by 1 base, with 11 bases between. The CDR3 DNA reads as TGTGCCAGTAGTATAGGAAGACACGGATCCTACGAGCAGTACTTC. Translating gives CASSIGRHGSYEQYF.

This clone came up once. J is TRBJ1-4 and V is TRBV3-1 (or the pseudogene TRBV3-2); no firm D call. The CDR3 contains 15 residues. Trimming took 4 bases from V and 2 from J, leaving 11 bases between them. Germline V gene data show CDR1 as LGHDT and CDR2 as YNNKEL (reference sequence). The DNA of the CDR3 is TGTGCCAGCAGCCCCAACCGGGGTACTAATGAAAAACTGTTTTTT. Protein product: CASSPNRGTNEKLFF.

The CDR3 nucleotides read TGTGCCAGCAGTTTGACAGGGGAGGGAGGCTACACCTTC. It translates to CASSLTGEGGYTF. J is TRBJ1-2 and V is TRBV12-3 or TRBV12-4; 8 bases are a match to TRBD1. The CDR3 length is 13 residues. V lost 3 bases to trimming and J lost 8 bases; unmatched junction nucleotides: 5.

This rearrangement joins TRBV24-1 to TRBJ2-2, with a weak D call TRBD2 (7 bases). CDR1 and CDR2 from the germline V gene are KGHDR and SFDVKD. V was shortened by 6 bases and J by 3 bases, with 13 bases between the two germline ends. The CDR3 contains 15 residues. This CDR3 is CATSPGAGDTGELFF. DNA of the CDR3: TGTGCCACCAGTCCGGGGGCGGGAGACACCGGGGAGCTGTTTTTT.

The V call is TRBV19, the J call TRBJ2-1; 10 bases agree with TRBD2. V lost 4 bases to trimming and J lost 7 bases; unmatched junction nucleotides: 10. The length of the CDR3 is 16 residues. Per the germline V gene, CDR1 is LNHDA and CDR2 is SQIVND (reference sequence). The chain's CDR3 is CASSRLAGDRGNEQFF. The CDR3 nucleotides read TGTGCCAGTAGTAGACTAGCGGGCGACCGGGGGAATGAGCAGTTCTTC.

CDR3 nucleotides: TGTGCCAGTAGTTTCAAGTTAATTGGCACAGATACGCAGTATTTT. Protein product: CASSFKLIGTDTQYF. The chain combines TRBV19 with TRBJ2-3; the D is unclear. The length of the CDR3 is 15 residues. CDR1 is LNHDA, CDR2 SQIVND, per germline (reference sequence). Trimming removed 5 bases at V and 1 base at J, with 13 bases between.

The CDR3 DNA sequence: TGTGCCAGCAGCCCGCAGGGGGCATTCGGGGAGCTGTTTTTT. It is translated as CASSPQGAFGELFF. This chain joins TRBV7-9 and TRBJ2-2; the match to TRBD1 covers 8 bases. With 5 bases clipped from V and 7 bases from J, the junction kept 6 bases outside the gene matches. This CDR3 region has 14 residues. The germline V gene encodes CDR1 SEHNR and CDR2 FQNEAQ (reference sequence).

V usage is TRBV14 and J usage is TRBJ2-3; D is undetermined. The germline V gene has CDR1 SGHDN and CDR2 FVKESK. CDR3 length: 16 amino acids. The V end was cut by 1 base, the J end by 3 bases, with 14 bases between. This chain's CDR3 is CASSQAFFQATDTQYF. The DNA of the CDR3 is TGTGCCAGCAGCCAAGCGTTCTTCCAGGCAACAGATACGCAGTATTTT.

This clone was counted a single time. CDR3 nucleotides: TGTGCCAGCAGTGATTGGGCCCGAGGGTCACCCCTCCACTTT. Its translation: CASSDWARGSPLHF. The V gene is TRBV25-1, the J gene TRBJ1-6; D is unclear. Germline assignment: CDR1 MGHDK and CDR2 SYGVNS. V was clipped by 3 bases and J by 10 bases, with 13 bases between them. The CDR3 length is 14 residues. The variable domain in full, with the rest retrieved from reference TRBV25-1 and TRBJ1-6, is EADIYQTPRYLVIGTGKKITLECSQTMGHDKMYWYQQDPGMELHLIHYSYGVNSTEKGDLSSESTVSRIRTEHFPLTLESARPSHTSQYLCASSDWARGSPLHFGNGTRLTVT.

This rearrangement joins TRBV3-1 (or the pseudogene TRBV3-2) to TRBJ1-5; tentative D call: TRBD1 (6 bases). CDR1 is LGHDT, CDR2 YNNKEL, per germline (reference sequence). The CDR3 consists of 14 residues. Between the trimmed V and J ends, which lost 3 bases and 0 bases, there was a span of 6 bases. This CDR3 reads CASSQGASNQPQHF. The CDR3, as DNA: TGTGCCAGCAGCCAGGGGGCTAGCAATCAGCCCCAGCATTTT.

This rearrangement joins TRBV19 to TRBJ1-1; TRBD1 is a possible D gene (6 bases). Per the germline V gene, CDR1 is LNHDA and CDR2 is SQIVND (reference sequence). The CDR3 runs 13 residues. V lost 6 bases, J lost 1 base, and 9 bases lay in between. The CDR3 loop reads CASRTGWNTEAFF. CDR3 nucleotides: TGTGCCAGTAGAACAGGGTGGAACACTGAAGCTTTCTTT.

This chain connects TRBV24-1 to TRBJ2-1; the D gene is possibly TRBD2 (5 bases). Germline CDR1 is KGHDR and CDR2 is SFDVKD. Trimming pared 0 bases from V and 0 bases from J, leaving 11 bases between. The CDR3 extends over 17 amino acids. The CDR3 region has the DNA TGTGCCACCAGTGATTTGTCCGCCGGGGTCTCCTACAATGAGCAGTTCTTC. Translation gives CATSDLSAGVSYNEQFF.